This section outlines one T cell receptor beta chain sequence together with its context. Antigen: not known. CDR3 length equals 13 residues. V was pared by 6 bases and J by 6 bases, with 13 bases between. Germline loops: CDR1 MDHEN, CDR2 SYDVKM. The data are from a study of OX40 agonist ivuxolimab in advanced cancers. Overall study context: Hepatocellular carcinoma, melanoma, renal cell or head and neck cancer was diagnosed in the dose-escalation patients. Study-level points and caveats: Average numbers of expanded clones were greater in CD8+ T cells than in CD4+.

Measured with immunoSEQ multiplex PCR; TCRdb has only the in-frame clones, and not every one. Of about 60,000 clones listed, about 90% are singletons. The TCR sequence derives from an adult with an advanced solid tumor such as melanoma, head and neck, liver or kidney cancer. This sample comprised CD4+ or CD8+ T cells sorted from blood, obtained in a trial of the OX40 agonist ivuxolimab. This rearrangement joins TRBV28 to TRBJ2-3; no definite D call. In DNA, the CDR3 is TGTGCCAGCAGCGGGCCCGCATTGGATACGCAGTATTTT. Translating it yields CASSGPALDTQYF.